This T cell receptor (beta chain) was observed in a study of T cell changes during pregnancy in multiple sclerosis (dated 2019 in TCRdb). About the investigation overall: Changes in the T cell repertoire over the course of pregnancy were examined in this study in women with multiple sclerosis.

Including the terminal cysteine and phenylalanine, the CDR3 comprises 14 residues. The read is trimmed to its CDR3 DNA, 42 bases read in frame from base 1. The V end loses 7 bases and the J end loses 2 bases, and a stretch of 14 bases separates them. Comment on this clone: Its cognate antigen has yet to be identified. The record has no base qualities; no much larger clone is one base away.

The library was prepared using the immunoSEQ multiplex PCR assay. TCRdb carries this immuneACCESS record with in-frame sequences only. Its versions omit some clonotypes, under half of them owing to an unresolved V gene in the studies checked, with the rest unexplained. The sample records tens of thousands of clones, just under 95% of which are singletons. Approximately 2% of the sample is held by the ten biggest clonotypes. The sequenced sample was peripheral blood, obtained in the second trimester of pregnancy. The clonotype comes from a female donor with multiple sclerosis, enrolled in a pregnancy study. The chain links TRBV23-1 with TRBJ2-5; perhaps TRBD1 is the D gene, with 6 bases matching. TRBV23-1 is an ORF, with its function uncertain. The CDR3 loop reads CASNPNREQETQYF. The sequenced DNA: TGCGCCAGCAACCCCAACAGGGAGCAAGAGACCCAGTACTTC.